The 6 T cell receptor beta chains presented below share a single source sample, sequenced in a study of blood T cell repertoires in COVID-19. Assay: immunoSEQ multiplex PCR; the TCRdb copy retains only in-frame clones and omits some. The profile shows some 150,000 clones, more than 85% of them singletons. Sample: peripheral blood. Source of these receptors: a woman aged 80 or older in a cohort sampled during active or convalescent COVID-19.

This clone was picked up a small number of times. J is TRBJ2-5 and V is TRBV5-1, with a possible D match to TRBD2 (5 bases). The CDR3 has 13 amino acids. Germline CDR1 and CDR2: SGHRS and YFSETQ. V lost 0 bases to trimming and J lost 5 bases, with 8 bases between them. The CDR3: CASSLAGMETQYF. The CDR3 DNA reads TGCGCCAGCAGCTTGGCCGGGATGGAGACCCAGTACTTC.

The V gene is TRBV6-6, the J gene TRBJ2-2; 10 nucleotides match TRBD1. This CDR3 has 14 amino acids. The germline V gene encodes CDR1 MNHNY and CDR2 SVGAGI (reference sequence). V dropped 6 bases and J dropped 6; count of bases not matched to a gene: 4. The DNA of the CDR3 is TGTGCCAGCAGGGGACAGGGGAGAGCCGGGGAGCTGTTTTTT. Translating it yields CASRGQGRAGELFF.

The chain joins TRBV19 to TRBJ2-2, with TRBD2 identical over 11 bases. The CDR3 length is 17 residues. Germline CDR1 LNHDA, CDR2 SQIVND (reference sequence). The V gene end was trimmed by 5 bases and the J gene end by 3 bases; junction bases not matched to a gene: 8. In DNA form, the CDR3 reads TGTGCCAGTAGTGGTGTAGCGGGGGGGCCAGACACCGGGGAGCTGTTTTTT. It encodes CASSGVAGGPDTGELFF.

The chain links TRBV28 to TRBJ1-1; D unclear. From germline, CDR1 is MDHEN and CDR2 SYDVKM. Trimming pared 7 bases from V and 0 bases from J, leaving 12 bases between. This CDR3 comprises 14 residues. In nucleotides, the CDR3 is TGTGCCAGCACGAGTAATCCCTTGAACACTGAAGCTTTCTTT. Translation: CASTSNPLNTEAFF.

V usage is TRBV29-1 and J usage is TRBJ1-4; D uncertain. The CDR3 covers 14 residues. Trimming pared 7 bases from V and 3 bases from J, leaving 15 bases between. Germline CDR1 reads SQVTM; CDR2 reads ANQGSEA. CDR3: CSARRPGANEKLFF. CDR3 DNA sequence: TGCAGCGCCCGCCGGCCCGGGGCTAATGAAAAACTGTTTTTT.

V and J are TRBV10-3 and TRBJ1-2; weak D call: TRBD1 (6 bases). The CDR3 sequence is 14 residues long. The germline gives CDR1 ENHRY, CDR2 SYGVKD. V lost 11 bases to trimming and J lost 3 bases, with 19 bases between them. This CDR3 reads CALRNQDSDYGYTF. The CDR3 coding sequence is TGTGCCCTCCGGAATCAGGACAGCGACTATGGCTACACCTTC.